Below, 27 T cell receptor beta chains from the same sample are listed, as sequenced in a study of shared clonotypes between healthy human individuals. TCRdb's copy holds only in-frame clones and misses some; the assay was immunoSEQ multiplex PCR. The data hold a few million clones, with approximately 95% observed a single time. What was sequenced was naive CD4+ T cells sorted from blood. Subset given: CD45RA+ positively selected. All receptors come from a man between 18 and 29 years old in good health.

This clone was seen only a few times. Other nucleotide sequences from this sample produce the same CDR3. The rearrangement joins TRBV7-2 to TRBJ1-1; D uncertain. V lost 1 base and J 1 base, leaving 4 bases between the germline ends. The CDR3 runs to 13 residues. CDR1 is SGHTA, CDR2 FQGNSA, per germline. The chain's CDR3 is CASSLERNTEAFF. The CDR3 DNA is TGTGCCAGCAGCTTAGAACGGAACACTGAAGCTTTCTTT.

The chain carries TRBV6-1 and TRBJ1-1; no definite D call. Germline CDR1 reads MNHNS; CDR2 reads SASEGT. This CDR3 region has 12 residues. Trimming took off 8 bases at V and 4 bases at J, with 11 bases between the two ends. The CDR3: CASLLGPTEAFF. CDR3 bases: TGTGCCAGCTTACTTGGACCCACTGAAGCTTTCTTT.

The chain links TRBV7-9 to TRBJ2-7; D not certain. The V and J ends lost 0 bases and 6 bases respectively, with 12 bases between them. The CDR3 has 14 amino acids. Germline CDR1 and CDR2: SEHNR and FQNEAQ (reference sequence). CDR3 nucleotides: TGTGCCAGCAGCTTAGCGCGCGATGGAAGCGAGCAGTACTTC. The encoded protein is CASSLARDGSEQYF.

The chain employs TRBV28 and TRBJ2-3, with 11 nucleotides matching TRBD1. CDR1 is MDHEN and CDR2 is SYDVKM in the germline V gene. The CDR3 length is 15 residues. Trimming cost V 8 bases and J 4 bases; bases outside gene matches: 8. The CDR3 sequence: CASGQPGQGADTQYF. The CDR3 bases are TGTGCCAGCGGTCAACCGGGACAGGGGGCAGATACGCAGTATTTT.

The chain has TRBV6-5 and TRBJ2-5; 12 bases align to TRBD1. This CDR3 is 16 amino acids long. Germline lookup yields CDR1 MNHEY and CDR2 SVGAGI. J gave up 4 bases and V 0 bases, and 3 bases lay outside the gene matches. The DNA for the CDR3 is TGTGCCAGCAGTTACTCCGGGACAGGGGGCGTAGAGACCCAGTACTTC. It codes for CASSYSGTGGVETQYF.

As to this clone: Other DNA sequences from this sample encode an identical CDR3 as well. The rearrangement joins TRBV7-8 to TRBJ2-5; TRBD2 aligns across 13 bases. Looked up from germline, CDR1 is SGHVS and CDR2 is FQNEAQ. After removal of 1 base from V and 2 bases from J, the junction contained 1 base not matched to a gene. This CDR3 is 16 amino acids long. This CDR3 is CASSLGLAGGQETQYF. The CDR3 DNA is TGTGCCAGCAGCTTAGGACTAGCGGGAGGACAAGAGACCCAGTACTTC.

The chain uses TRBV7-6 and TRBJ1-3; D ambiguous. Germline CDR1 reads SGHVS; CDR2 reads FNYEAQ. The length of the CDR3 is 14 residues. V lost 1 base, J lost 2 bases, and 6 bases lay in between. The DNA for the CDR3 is TGTGCCAGCAGCTTAGGCCAGCCTGGAAACACCATATATTTT. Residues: CASSLGQPGNTIYF.

The CDR3 nucleotides read TGCAGCGTTGCCGAGGGGGGGAATGAGCAGTTCTTC. Encoded protein: CSVAEGGNEQFF. The rearrangement links TRBV29-1 to TRBJ2-1; D might be TRBD2 (7 bases). Germline V CDR1 and CDR2: SQVTM, ANQGSEA. CDR3 length: 12 residues. Trimming left V 4 bases short and J 7 bases short, with 11 bases between.

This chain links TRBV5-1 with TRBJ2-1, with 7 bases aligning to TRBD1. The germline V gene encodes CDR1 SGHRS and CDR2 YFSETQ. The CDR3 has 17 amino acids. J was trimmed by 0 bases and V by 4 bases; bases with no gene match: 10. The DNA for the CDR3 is TGCGCCAGCAGCCCGGACGGAACAGGGGTCTCCTACAATGAGCAGTTCTTC. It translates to CASSPDGTGVSYNEQFF.

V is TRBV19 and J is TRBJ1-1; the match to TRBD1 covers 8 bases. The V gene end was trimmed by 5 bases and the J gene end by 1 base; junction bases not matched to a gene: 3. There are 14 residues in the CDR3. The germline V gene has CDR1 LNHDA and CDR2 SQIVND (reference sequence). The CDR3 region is CASSGDRRNTEAFF. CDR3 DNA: TGTGCCAGTAGTGGGGACAGGCGGAACACTGAAGCTTTCTTT.

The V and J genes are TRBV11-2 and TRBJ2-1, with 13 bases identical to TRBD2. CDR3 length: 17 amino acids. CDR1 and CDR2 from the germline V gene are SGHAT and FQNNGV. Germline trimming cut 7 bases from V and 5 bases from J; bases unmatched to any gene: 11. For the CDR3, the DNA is TGTGCCAGCACCCCACTGGCCGGGACTAGCGGGAACAATGAGCAGTTCTTC. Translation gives CASTPLAGTSGNNEQFF.

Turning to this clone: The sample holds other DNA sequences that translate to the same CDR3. The CDR3 region is CASSLAPGGANEKLFF. The CDR3 bases are TGCGCCAGCAGCTTGGCCCCAGGGGGTGCTAATGAAAAACTGTTTTTT. V gene TRBV5-1 combines with J gene TRBJ1-4; TRBD1 aligns across 7 bases. V shed 0 bases, J shed 3 bases, and the junction held 5 bases outside the gene matches. The CDR3 length is 16 residues. Germline V lookup: CDR1 SGHRS, CDR2 YFSETQ. The whole variable domain, remainder taken from reference TRBV5-1 and TRBJ1-4, is KAGVTQTPRYLIKTRGQQVTLSCSPISGHRSVSWYQQTPGQGLQFLFEYFSETQRNKGNFPGRFSGRQFSNSRSEMNVSTLELGDSALYLCASSLAPGGANEKLFFGSGTQLSVL.

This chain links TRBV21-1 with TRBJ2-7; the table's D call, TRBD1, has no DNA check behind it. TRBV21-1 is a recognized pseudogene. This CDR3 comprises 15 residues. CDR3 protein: CASCYPRDSYYEQYF. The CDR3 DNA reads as TGTGCCAGCTGTTACCCCAGGGACAGTTACTACGAGCAGTACTTC.

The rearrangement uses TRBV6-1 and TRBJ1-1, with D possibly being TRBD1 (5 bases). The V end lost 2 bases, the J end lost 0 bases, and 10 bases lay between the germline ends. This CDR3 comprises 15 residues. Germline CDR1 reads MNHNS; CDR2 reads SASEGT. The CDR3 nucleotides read TGTGCCAGCAGTGAATGGGGCAGGGTGAACACTGAAGCTTTCTTT. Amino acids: CASSEWGRVNTEAFF.

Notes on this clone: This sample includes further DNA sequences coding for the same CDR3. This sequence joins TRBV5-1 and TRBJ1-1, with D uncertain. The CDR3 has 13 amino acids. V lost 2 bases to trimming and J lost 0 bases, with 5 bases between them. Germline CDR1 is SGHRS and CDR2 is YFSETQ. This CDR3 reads CASSFGLNTEAFF. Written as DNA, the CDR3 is TGCGCCAGCAGCTTCGGATTGAACACTGAAGCTTTCTTT.

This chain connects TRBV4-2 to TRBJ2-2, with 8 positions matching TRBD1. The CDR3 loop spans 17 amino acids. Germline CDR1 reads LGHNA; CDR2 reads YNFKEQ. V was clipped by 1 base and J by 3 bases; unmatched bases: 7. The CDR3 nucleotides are TGTGCCAGCAGCCAAGCCGGACAGGGCACTTACACCGGGGAGCTGTTTTTT. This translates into CASSQAGQGTYTGELFF.

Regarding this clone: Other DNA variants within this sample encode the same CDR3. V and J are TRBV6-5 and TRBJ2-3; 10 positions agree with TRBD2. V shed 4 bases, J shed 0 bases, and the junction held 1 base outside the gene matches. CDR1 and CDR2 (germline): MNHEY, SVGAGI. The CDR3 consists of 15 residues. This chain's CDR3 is CASSSSGGSTDTQYF. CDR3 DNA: TGTGCCAGCAGTTCTAGCGGGGGCAGCACAGATACGCAGTATTTT.

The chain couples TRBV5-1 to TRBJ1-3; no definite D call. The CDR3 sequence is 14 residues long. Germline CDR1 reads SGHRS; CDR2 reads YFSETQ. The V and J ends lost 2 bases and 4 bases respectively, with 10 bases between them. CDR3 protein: CASSFGLEGNTIYF. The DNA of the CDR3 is TGCGCCAGCAGCTTTGGTTTAGAAGGAAACACCATATATTTT.

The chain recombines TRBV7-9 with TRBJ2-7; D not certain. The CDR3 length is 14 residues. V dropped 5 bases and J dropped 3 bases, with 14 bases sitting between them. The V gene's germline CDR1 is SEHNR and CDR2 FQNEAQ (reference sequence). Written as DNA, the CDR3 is TGTGCCAGCAGCCTGCCGACGGCCGGCTACGAGCAGTACTTC. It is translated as CASSLPTAGYEQYF.

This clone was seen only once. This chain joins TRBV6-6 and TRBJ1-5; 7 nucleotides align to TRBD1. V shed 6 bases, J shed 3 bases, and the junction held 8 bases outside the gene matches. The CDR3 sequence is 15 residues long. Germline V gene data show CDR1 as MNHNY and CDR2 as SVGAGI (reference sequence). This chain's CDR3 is CASRDPTGHNQPQHF. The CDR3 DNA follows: TGTGCCAGCAGAGATCCGACAGGGCACAATCAGCCCCAGCATTTT.

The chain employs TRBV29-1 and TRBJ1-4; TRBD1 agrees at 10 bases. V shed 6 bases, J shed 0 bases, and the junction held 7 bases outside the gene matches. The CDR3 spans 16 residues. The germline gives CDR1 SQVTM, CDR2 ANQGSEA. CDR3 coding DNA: TGCAGCGTGACAGGGGGCGGGATTGCAACTAATGAAAAACTGTTTTTT. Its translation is CSVTGGGIATNEKLFF.

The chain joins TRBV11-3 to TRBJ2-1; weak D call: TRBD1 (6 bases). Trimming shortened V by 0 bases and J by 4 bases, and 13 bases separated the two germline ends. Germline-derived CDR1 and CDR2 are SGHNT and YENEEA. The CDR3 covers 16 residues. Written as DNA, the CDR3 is TGTGCCAGCAGCTTAGAATCTACAGGGATTTACAATGAGCAGTTCTTC. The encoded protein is CASSLESTGIYNEQFF.

CDR3 coding DNA: TGTGCCAGCACAGGGGGGTACACCGGGGAGCTGTTTTTT. This encodes CASTGGYTGELFF. The gene calls are TRBV6-6 and TRBJ2-2, with a tentative D call TRBD1 (7 bases). Between the trimmed V and J ends, which lost 7 bases and 3 bases, there was a span of 9 bases. Germline CDR1 is MNHNY and CDR2 is SVGAGI (reference sequence). The CDR3 extends over 13 amino acids.

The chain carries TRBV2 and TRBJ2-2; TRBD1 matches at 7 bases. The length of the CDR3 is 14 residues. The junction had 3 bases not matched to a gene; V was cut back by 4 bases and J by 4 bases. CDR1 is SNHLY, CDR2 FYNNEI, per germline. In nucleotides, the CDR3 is TGTGCCAGCAGTGTCGAGGGGGCCACCGGGGAGCTGTTTTTT. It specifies CASSVEGATGELFF.

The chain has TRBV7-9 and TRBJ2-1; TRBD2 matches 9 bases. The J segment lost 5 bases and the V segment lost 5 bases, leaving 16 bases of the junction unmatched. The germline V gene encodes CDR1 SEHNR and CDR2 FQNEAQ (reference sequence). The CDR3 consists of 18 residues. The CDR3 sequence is CASSPTRLAVTKDNEQFF. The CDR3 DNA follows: TGTGCCAGCAGCCCGACCCGACTAGCGGTCACAAAAGACAATGAGCAGTTCTTC.

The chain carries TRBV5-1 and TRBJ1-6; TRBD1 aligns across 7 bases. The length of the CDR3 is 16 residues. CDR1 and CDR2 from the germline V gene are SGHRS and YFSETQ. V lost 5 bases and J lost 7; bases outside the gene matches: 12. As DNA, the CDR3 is TGCGCCAGCAGATCGATCCCGGACAGGTTAAATTCACCCCTCCACTTT. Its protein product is CASRSIPDRLNSPLHF.

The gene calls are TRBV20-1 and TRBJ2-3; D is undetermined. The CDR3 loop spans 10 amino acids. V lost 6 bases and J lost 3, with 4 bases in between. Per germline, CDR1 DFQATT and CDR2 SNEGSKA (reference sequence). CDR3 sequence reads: CSAWTDTQYF. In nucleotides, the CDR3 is TGCAGTGCCTGGACAGATACGCAGTATTTT.